This T cell receptor (beta chain) was sequenced for a study of siplizumab effects on memory and regulatory T cells. Study conclusions and caveats: Tregs proliferating in siplizumab cultures lacked confirmation of their suppressive function. With siplizumab, mappable alloreactive CD4+ clones averaged roughly 69% Treg-derived, versus 25% to 30% in controls. Both greater diversity than memory cells and a major contribution to the alloresponse seemed to characterize naive T cells. The study found that siplizumab significantly reduced alloreactive sequences traceable to unstimulated CD4+ memory cells.

About this clone: Antigen unknown.

Clones were read by immunoSEQ multiplex PCR, and TCRdb kept only the in-frame ones, dropping some. The sample lists 80,000 to 130,000 clones, 80% to 95% occurring once. This CDR3 region has 18 residues. V was pared by 5 bases and J by 4 bases, with 21 bases between. The germline gives CDR1 SGHAT, CDR2 FQNNGV. The sample comprised CD4+ T cells sorted from blood. This chain uses TRBV11-2 with TRBJ2-6, with D perhaps matching TRBD1 (5 bases). This clonotype was sampled from a human donor in good health. Some clones in this sample may be carry-over from other donors' samples. Here the CDR3 DNA reads TGTGCCAGCAGCCCAAGAAGGGGCGATCGTGGCGGGGCCAACGTCCTGACTTTC. This codes for CASSPRRGDRGGANVLTF.